Listed here are 23 T cell receptor beta chains from one sample, sequenced in a study of early T cells in non-severe SARS-CoV-2 infection. One entry per CDR3 protein results from TCRdb running MiXCR on the 5' RACE reads. The sample consists of roughly 80,000 distinct CDR3 sequences, over 5% of them appearing once. Source material: whole blood. The receptors were sampled from an adult who was a healthcare worker with PCR-confirmed SARS-CoV-2 infection or an uninfected control (not recorded which).

This clonotype was seen repeatedly, ten times or more. V usage is TRBV4-1 and J usage is TRBJ1-2; D call uncertain. Germline V gene sequence: CDR1 MGHRA, CDR2 YSYEKL. The CDR3 has 13 residues. Trimming took off 3 bases at V and 4 bases at J, with 9 bases between the two ends. The CDR3 nucleotides read TGCGCCAGCAGCCAGACGGAAAGCTATGGCTACACCTTC. Its protein product is CASSQTESYGYTF.

There are many counts of this clonotype. The genes are TRBV7-6 and TRBJ2-6, with TRBD1 matching over 7 bases. CDR1 is SGHVS, CDR2 FNYEAQ, per germline. The ends lost 1 base at V and 2 bases at J; junction bases unmatched: 8. This CDR3 contains 18 residues. The CDR3 spells CASSLVGTGVAGANVLTF. The CDR3 DNA sequence: TGTGCCAGCAGCTTAGTGGGCACAGGGGTTGCTGGGGCCAACGTCCTGACTTTC.

The chain recombines TRBV4-3 with TRBJ2-5; maybe TRBD2 (6 bases). The CDR3 runs 16 residues. V was cut by 0 bases and J by 2 bases, with 13 bases left in between. Germline CDR1 and CDR2: LGHNA and YSLEER. The CDR3 region has the DNA TGCGCCAGCAGCCAAGATCTCCCCGGGACTCAAGAGACCCAGTACTTC. Translation gives CASSQDLPGTQETQYF.

This clonotype was seen a handful of times. CDR3 coding DNA: TGTGCCAGCAATAAGGACCCTAGTGCAGAGACCCAGTACTTC. Protein product: CASNKDPSAETQYF. V is TRBV7-2 and J is TRBJ2-5, with D uncertain. CDR1 and CDR2 (germline): SGHTA, FQGNSA. The CDR3 runs to 14 residues. Trimming pared 7 bases from V and 4 bases from J, leaving 16 bases between.

V and J are TRBV18 and TRBJ2-3; D gene ambiguous. This CDR3 has 14 amino acids. Germline lookup yields CDR1 KGHSH and CDR2 LQKENI. V shed 2 bases and J shed 3 bases, with 9 bases lying between them. The CDR3 region is CASSPSGATDTQYF. CDR3 nucleotide sequence: TGTGCCAGCTCACCATCGGGCGCGACAGATACGCAGTATTTT.

As regards this clonotype: At one boundary the junction diverges from the germline segment, which might be a read error. This chain links TRBV7-9 with TRBJ2-3; 8 bases agree with TRBD2. Germline CDR1 reads SEHNR; CDR2 reads FQNEAQ (reference sequence). CDR3 size: 16 residues. This CDR3 is CTSSPQGAGGSDTQYF. CDR3 coding DNA: TGTACCAGCAGCCCCCAGGGTGCGGGGGGCTCAGATACGCAGTATTTT. Filled out from reference TRBV7-9 and TRBJ2-3, the complete variable domain reads DTGVSQNPRHKITKRGQNVTFRCDPISEHNRLYWYRQTLGQGPEFLTYFQNEAQLEKSRLLSDRFSAERPKGSFSTLEIQRTEQGDSAMYLCTSSPQGAGGSDTQYFGPGTRLTVL.

This clonotype was observed many times. This chain uses TRBV12-3 or TRBV12-4 with TRBJ2-5, with unresolved D. The CDR3 totals 15 residues. Deletions cut 7 bases from V and 0 bases from J, with 15 bases between. CDR3 region: CASTPGPTYQETQYF. CDR3 DNA sequence: TGTGCCAGCACTCCCGGACCCACGTACCAAGAGACCCAGTACTTC.

This clonotype was recorded at least ten times. The rearrangement links TRBV29-1 to TRBJ2-3; tentatively, D is TRBD1 (6 bases). The length of the CDR3 is 16 residues. Germline assignment: CDR1 SQVTM and CDR2 ANQGSEA. V lost 1 base, J lost 6 bases, and 20 bases lay in between. CDR3 bases: TGCAGCGTTGAAGGCCAAGGACAGCGTGCGCCGGATACGCAGTATTTT. Its protein product is CSVEGQGQRAPDTQYF.

This clonotype was seen at least ten times. This sequence joins TRBV29-1 and TRBJ1-1; no clear D gene. In germline, CDR1 is SQVTM, CDR2 ANQGSEA. Trimming removed 3 bases from V and 0 bases from J, with 11 bases in between. This CDR3 is 14 amino acids long. CDR3 residues: CSVDGRRMNTEAFF. The CDR3 DNA is TGCAGCGTTGACGGGCGCCGCATGAACACTGAAGCTTTCTTT.

Ten or more counts support this clonotype. The gene calls are TRBV11-2 and TRBJ2-1; 11 bases map to TRBD2. The germline CDR1 and CDR2 sequences are SGHAT and FQNNGV. This CDR3 is built from 13 residues. V trimming: 5 bases; J trimming: 10 bases; junction bases outside the gene matches: 4. DNA of the CDR3: TGTGCCAGCAGCATTTTAGCGGGAGGGGAGCAGTTCTTC. The encoded protein is CASSILAGGEQFF.

This clonotype was found many times. The chain joins TRBV10-2 to TRBJ2-1, with 8 bases aligning to TRBD1. V gave up 3 bases and J gave up 1 base; unmatched junction bases: 8. The CDR3 sequence is 17 residues long. The germline CDR1 and CDR2 sequences are WSHSY and SAAADI. The CDR3 DNA reads TGCGCCAGCAGTGACCGGTTTACAGGGGGGTCCTACAATGAGCAGTTCTTC. The encoded protein is CASSDRFTGGSYNEQFF.

This clonotype was found a few times. The chain combines TRBV6-5 with TRBJ1-2; D may be TRBD1 (5 bases). The length of the CDR3 is 12 residues. The V and J ends lost 3 bases and 10 bases respectively, with 12 bases between them. Germline V gene data show CDR1 as MNHEY and CDR2 as SVGAGI. The CDR3 protein is CASSYRRGDYTF. Here the CDR3 DNA reads TGTGCCAGCAGTTATAGGAGGGGAGACTACACCTTC.

In this sample, this clonotype turned up a few times. This chain connects TRBV2 to TRBJ1-1; no definite D call. The CDR3 has 13 residues. Germline V gives CDR1 SNHLY, CDR2 FYNNEI. V lost 4 bases and J 5 bases, leaving 11 bases between the germline ends. The CDR3 sequence is CASSGAGGTEAFF. Written as DNA, the CDR3 is TGTGCCAGCAGTGGAGCAGGTGGTACTGAAGCTTTCTTT.

This clonotype was recorded a few times. V gene TRBV7-2 combines with J gene TRBJ1-1; D perhaps matches TRBD1 (6 bases). The length of the CDR3 is 15 residues. Germline V gene lookup returns CDR1 SGHTA and CDR2 FQGNSA. V was clipped by 4 bases and J by 0 bases, with 12 bases between them. This chain's CDR3 is CASSSDSQVNTEAFF. The CDR3 region has the DNA TGTGCCAGCAGCTCGGACAGCCAGGTGAACACTGAAGCTTTCTTT.

The sample holds a few counts of this clonotype. The chain joins TRBV29-1 to TRBJ1-1, with D hard to call. Germline CDR1 reads SQVTM; CDR2 reads ANQGSEA. The CDR3 is 12 amino acids. V was shortened by 3 bases and J by 1 base, with 6 bases between the two germline ends. The CDR3 loop reads CSVDRANTEAFF. The CDR3 DNA reads as TGCAGCGTTGACCGAGCGAACACTGAAGCTTTCTTT. The full variable domain, with the rest looked up from reference TRBV29-1 and TRBJ1-1, is SAVISQKPSRDICQRGTSLTIQCQVDSQVTMMFWYRQQPGQSLTLIATANQGSEATYESGFVIDKFPISRPNLTFSTLTVSNMSPEDSSIYLCSVDRANTEAFFGQGTRLTVV.

This clonotype turned up a few times. The genes are TRBV19 and TRBJ2-1; D may be TRBD2 (7 bases). The germline gives CDR1 LNHDA, CDR2 SQIVND (reference sequence). The ends were cut back, 4 bases at V and 8 bases at J, with 9 bases in the middle. The CDR3 has 12 amino acids. The CDR3 nucleotides read TGTGCCAGTAGTACGGGGGGCGATGAGCAGTTCTTC. The encoded protein is CASSTGGDEQFF.

This clonotype was detected ten times or more. This sequence joins TRBV6-1 and TRBJ2-1; 11 positions agree with TRBD2. The ends lost 7 bases at V and 8 bases at J; junction bases unmatched: 7. The germline V gene has CDR1 MNHNS and CDR2 SASEGT. The CDR3 contains 14 residues. CDR3 sequence (DNA): TGTGCCAGCACGGGATTAGCGGGGGGGTATGAGCAGTTCTTC. This codes for CASTGLAGGYEQFF.

In its sample, this clonotype was seen many times. V usage is TRBV11-2 and J usage is TRBJ2-7; a possible D gene is TRBD2 (5 bases). V lost 2 bases and J 7 bases, leaving 9 bases between the germline ends. Germline loops: CDR1 SGHAT, CDR2 FQNNGV. The CDR3 has 12 amino acids. Here the CDR3 DNA reads TGTGCCAGCAGCTTATTACCGGGAGAGCAGTACTTC. It encodes CASSLLPGEQYF.

This chain links TRBV24-1 with TRBJ1-5, with 7 positions matching TRBD1. The CDR3 totals 15 residues. Unmatched junction bases numbered 7, after V lost 3 bases and J lost 6 bases. The V gene's germline CDR1 is KGHDR and CDR2 SFDVKD. CDR3 nucleotides: TGTGCCACCAGTGATACGACAGGGCGGGCTCAGCCCCAGCATTTT. It translates to CATSDTTGRAQPQHF.

At least ten counts were recorded for this clonotype. The J gene is TRBJ2-4, the V gene TRBV4-3, with D tentatively TRBD1 (6 bases). V was trimmed by 0 bases and J by 5 bases, leaving 11 bases between them. The CDR3 totals 15 residues. Germline V CDR1 and CDR2: LGHNA, YSLEER. In DNA, the CDR3 is TGCGCCAGCAGCCAAGATCAGGGGTACCAAAACATTCAGTACTTC. Translating it yields CASSQDQGYQNIQYF.

The V call is TRBV6-5, the J call TRBJ1-1, with D hard to call. The germline CDR1 and CDR2 sequences are MNHEY and SVGAGI. This CDR3 has 15 amino acids. Deletions cut 0 bases from V and 1 base from J, with 9 bases between. DNA for the CDR3: TGTGCCAGCAGTTACTCGCCCAGAGGGAACACTGAAGCTTTCTTT. Residues: CASSYSPRGNTEAFF.

In this sample, this clonotype turned up many times. The genes are TRBV5-1 and TRBJ2-5, with D unclear. Deletions cut 3 bases from V and 2 bases from J, with 14 bases between. CDR1 and CDR2 from the germline V gene are SGHRS and YFSETQ. This CDR3 contains 15 residues. CDR3 sequence reads: CASSYQANVQETQYF. Written as DNA, the CDR3 is TGCGCCAGCAGCTATCAGGCTAACGTTCAAGAGACCCAGTACTTC.

This chain links TRBV12-3 or TRBV12-4 with TRBJ1-5; tentatively, D is TRBD1 (6 bases). V lost 6 bases and J 0 bases, leaving 12 bases between the germline ends. The CDR3 consists of 15 residues. The CDR3 DNA sequence: TGTGCCAGCAGAGGGGGGGGAACTAGCAATCAGCCCCAGCATTTT. This gives the protein CASRGGGTSNQPQHF.